These 2 T cell receptor beta chains were all obtained from the same sample, sequenced in a study of blood T cell repertoires in COVID-19. Using immunoSEQ multiplex PCR, the repertoire was profiled, and TCRdb retains in-frame clones only, with some absent. The profile shows 150,000 to 200,000 clones, 89% of them singletons. Sequencing was carried out using peripheral blood. Every receptor here comes from a man younger than 35 who had recovered from COVID-19.

This chain connects TRBV5-1 to TRBJ2-3; TRBD2 aligns across 7 bases. V was clipped by 3 bases and J by 6 bases; unmatched bases: 13. This CDR3 is built from 16 residues. Looked up from germline, CDR1 is SGHRS and CDR2 is YFSETQ. CDR3 region: CASSWAPTSVSDTQYF. The CDR3 nucleotides are TGCGCCAGCAGCTGGGCACCAACTAGCGTCAGTGATACGCAGTATTTT.

This chain joins TRBV27 and TRBJ1-1; D not certain. Trimming pared 3 bases from V and 1 base from J, leaving 12 bases between. The CDR3 loop spans 15 amino acids. Germline CDR1 and CDR2: MNHEY and SMNVEV (reference sequence). The CDR3: CASSFTVTGNTEAFF. For the CDR3, the DNA is TGTGCCAGCAGTTTCACGGTTACGGGGAACACTGAAGCTTTCTTT.